The rows below give T cell receptor beta chains drawn from one sample of a study of T-cell memory formation after mild COVID-19. TCRdb re-derived calls from the 5' RACE reads in MiXCR, one entry per CDR3 protein. Of under 60,000 distinct CDR3 sequences in the sample, 9.3% were seen once. Sequencing was carried out using PBMCs or a T cell subset sorted from them (not recorded which). Receptor source: an adult woman who had mild COVID-19 (a few samples of this study predate the infection). Cell type and time point are not known. Both conserved end residues are part of each CDR3. Where a row states a size, it is once, few, many or the class of an expanded clone; other rows omit it.

V | size | CDR3
TRBV7-3 | many | CASSPGWGAGPDTQYF
TRBV24-1 | . | CATSPRLAGGADTQYF
TRBV20-1 | many | CSARGGLAAVSDTQYF
TRBV6-4 | few | CASSVLQGEETQYF
TRBV5-1 | many | CASSLGGTGGGNEQFF
TRBV3-1 | few | CASSPGLLGELFF
TRBV29-1 | few | CSVRSVGYTF
TRBV3-1 | . | CASSQGTGRNIQYF
TRBV5-5 | . | CASSSQGGLNSPLHF
TRBV7-2 | few | CASSHGASSGNTIYF
TRBV10-3 | few | CAISERQGSYEQYF
TRBV7-3 | . | CASSLSGGATGELFF
TRBV6-1 | many | CASSETSGSISEQFF
TRBV5-1 | . | CASTGARSYEQYF
TRBV24-1 | once | CATSGGPIVNTEAFF
TRBV6-5 | . | CASSYDRSSIYGYTF
TRBV29-1 | . | CSVWTSGGQETQYF
TRBV6-1 | few | CASSEGPTSGGADTQYF
TRBV19 | . | CASSRTGELFF
TRBV7-9 | few | CASSQAPKGTGNTIYF
TRBV29-1 | . | CSTQENSNQPQHF
TRBV7-2 | many | CASSAIGRQGRTDTQYF
TRBV7-9 | few | CASSHSGSSYNEQFF
TRBV25-1 | few | CASSERTANYGYTF
TRBV10-2 | many | CASSESTGRDEQFF
TRBV15 | many | CATSRGYAVLNRYIQYF
TRBV6-5 | . | CASSYWTGARYEQYF
TRBV2 | . | CASTTVGLNEQFF
TRBV21-1 | many | CAIQAGDTQYF
TRBV20-1 | few | CSARDLSARLAGGPTDTQYF
TRBV7-2 | many | CASSTSSGRSPDTQYF
TRBV24-1 | . | CATSDAMGQASTDTQYF
TRBV7-2 | . | CASSLGPASGNTIYF
TRBV12-3/TRBV12-4 | many | CASSLDRGGNTIYF
TRBV5-1 | many | CASRQDSSMAFF
TRBV9 | . | CASSVGERWNTEAFF
TRBV7-8 | few | CASSRTGAGATDTQYF
TRBV12-3/TRBV12-4 | many | CASRESGQGTETQYF
TRBV19 | few | CASSAPMGSVTEAFF
TRBV7-9 | many | CASSLGKGEETQYF
TRBV7-9 | many | CASSLGHTPAHTF
TRBV10-3 | . | CAISQGEGEQYF
TRBV6-5 | few | CDSFQGSGSPLHF
TRBV4-2 | few | CASSQDQKAGGSYEQYF
TRBV11-2 | . | CASSLSSANTGELFF
TRBV12-3/TRBV12-4 | . | CASSAQDSYNSEAFF
TRBV5-1 | many | CASSGGRSTGELFF
TRBV19 | . | CASTKGGEYTEAFF
TRBV5-6 | few | CASSWRTGFFYEQYF
TRBV5-4 | . | CASSSRARGASGGYTF
TRBV6-5 | few | CASSLTHRDPEAFF
TRBV6-2/TRBV6-3 | . | CASSYTTGSRGYTF
TRBV12-3/TRBV12-4 | many | CASSFSSGGFEQYF
TRBV30 | . | CAWSMGGNQPQHF
TRBV24-1 | many | CATSADDGTGRPNEQFF
TRBV6-2/TRBV6-3 | many | CASSYKSRGTQYF
TRBV20-1 | . | CSARGGSSHRNEQFF
TRBV5-1 | . | CASSLAPVGELETQYF
TRBV6-5 | . | CASSYKERDYEQYF